The T cell receptor (beta chain) described here comes from a study of neurological immune-mediated disorders. Study overall: The roughly 34 multiple sclerosis patients comprised roughly 31 that were relapsing-remitting and 3 that were secondary progressive.

General study results and limits: HTLV-1-associated myelopathy had the most TCR clonal expansion, while multiple sclerosis had the least, a level that fell below healthy controls. None of the CDR3 amino acid sequences of expanded clones recurred across subjects, suggesting private repertoires in all groups. Association with the multiple sclerosis repertoire cluster was not found for any clinical or MRI feature.

This clonotype was seen ten or more times. What it recognizes is unknown. TCRdb reprocessed the 5' RACE reads via MiXCR and lists one record per CDR3 protein. The sample has about 62,000 distinct CDR3 sequences, 3% to 4% seen once. Trimming removed 9 bases from V and 0 bases from J; junction bases left unmatched: 5. The germline gives CDR1 LNHNV, CDR2 YYDKDF (reference sequence). CDR3 length: 15 residues. The sequencing sample was made of PBMCs. The J gene is TRBJ2-2, the V gene TRBV15; 9 positions agree with TRBD2. The TCR originated in a woman aged 45-65 years with multiple sclerosis. The CDR3: CATKPSGANTGELFF. CDR3 DNA sequence: TGTGCCACTAAGCCTAGCGGGGCGAACACCGGGGAGCTGTTTTTT.